The sample holds one count of the clone carrying this TCR beta chain. The source of the sample is a study of TIL therapy for anti-PD-1-resistant metastatic lung cancer. The immunoSEQ assay was v3. Assay: immunoSEQ multiplex PCR; the TCRdb copy retains only in-frame clones and omits some. The sample includes tens of thousands of clones, less than 85% of them seen just once. Time point given: pre-treatment sample, taken before nivolumab and TIL therapy. CDR1 MNHEY and CDR2 SMNVEV come from the germline V gene (reference sequence). The CDR3 covers 15 residues. V was shortened by 5 bases and J by 0 bases, with 10 bases between the two germline ends.

This rearrangement joins TRBV27 to TRBJ2-2; D is possibly TRBD1 or TRBD2 (5 bases each). This specimen was blood, taken at baseline. The origin of this receptor is a person between 25 and 80 years old with non-small cell lung cancer. The CDR3 here is CASSVGAANTGELFF. CDR3 nucleotide sequence: TGTGCCAGCAGTGTCGGGGCTGCGAACACCGGGGAGCTGTTTTTT.